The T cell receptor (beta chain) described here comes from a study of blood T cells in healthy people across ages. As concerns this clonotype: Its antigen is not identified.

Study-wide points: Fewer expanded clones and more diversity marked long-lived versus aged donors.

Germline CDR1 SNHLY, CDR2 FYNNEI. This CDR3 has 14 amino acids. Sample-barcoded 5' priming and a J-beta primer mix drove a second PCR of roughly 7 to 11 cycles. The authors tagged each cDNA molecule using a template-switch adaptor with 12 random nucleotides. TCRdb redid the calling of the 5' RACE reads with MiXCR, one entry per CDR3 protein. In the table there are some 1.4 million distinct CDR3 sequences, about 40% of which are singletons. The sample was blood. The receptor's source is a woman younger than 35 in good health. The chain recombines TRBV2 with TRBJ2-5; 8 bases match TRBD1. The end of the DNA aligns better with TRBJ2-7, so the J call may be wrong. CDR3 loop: CASSRQGPQYEQYF. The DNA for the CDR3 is TGTGCCAGCAGCCGACAGGGGCCGCAATACGAGCAGTACTTC.